The 27 T cell receptor beta chains in this list originate from one sample, sequenced in a study of cytomegalovirus exposure and HLA in healthy donors. PCR primers comprised 60 Vbeta and 13 Jbeta primers. The assay was immunoSEQ multiplex PCR, and TCRdb's table has in-frame clones only and misses some. The table records over 100,000 clones, roughly 71% of them present only once. What was sequenced was PBMCs. These receptors came from a woman in her 70s in good health and CMV-seropositive.

The chain uses TRBV2 and TRBJ2-5, with TRBD1 matching over 9 bases. The V and J ends lost 3 bases and 4 bases, in that order; junction bases with no gene match: 6. Germline values: CDR1 SNHLY, CDR2 FYNNEI. This CDR3 is built from 15 residues. As DNA, the CDR3 is TGTGCCAGCAGTGATGGGGACAGGGCCCGAGAGACCCAGTACTTC. This gives the protein CASSDGDRARETQYF.

This clone was seen a handful of times. The rearrangement uses TRBV9 and TRBJ2-1, with 11 bases matching TRBD2. Per the germline V gene, CDR1 is SGDLS and CDR2 is YYNGEE. The trim removed 0 bases at V and 7 bases at J, leaving 3 bases unmatched. This CDR3 spans 15 amino acids. The DNA for the CDR3 is TGTGCCAGCAGCGTAGTAGCGGGGGGGCCAAATGAGCAGTTCTTC. Protein product: CASSVVAGGPNEQFF. Based on the CDR3 plus reference TRBV9 and TRBJ2-1, the full variable domain is DSGVTQTPKHLITATGQRVTLRCSPRSGDLSVYWYQQSLDQGLQFLIQYYNGEERAKGNILERFSAQQFPDLHSELNLSSLELGDSALYFCASSVVAGGPNEQFFGPGTRLTVL.

V and J are TRBV6-5 and TRBJ1-5; tentative D call: TRBD1 (5 bases). CDR1 is MNHEY and CDR2 is SVGAGI in the germline V gene. V was clipped by 6 bases and J by 6 bases, with 15 bases between them. The CDR3 spans 14 residues. In DNA form, the CDR3 reads TGTGCCAGCAGCAACGTAGGGGTGGGTCAGCCCCAGCATTTT. The encoded protein is CASSNVGVGQPQHF.

In DNA, the CDR3 is TGTGCCAGCAGTGACCTCTTATGGGGGGGCGAGCAGTTCTTC. Protein: CASSDLLWGGEQFF. The chain carries TRBV2 and TRBJ2-1, with D perhaps matching TRBD2 (7 bases). Trimming shortened V by 3 bases and J by 10 bases, and 16 bases separated the two germline ends. This CDR3 region has 14 residues. Germline V gene lookup returns CDR1 SNHLY and CDR2 FYNNEI.

This rearrangement joins TRBV29-1 to TRBJ2-2; D is unresolved. The CDR3 runs to 12 residues. Trimming cost V 6 bases and J 3 bases, with 8 bases left between them. In germline, CDR1 is SQVTM, CDR2 ANQGSEA. The CDR3: CSVFEDTGELFF. CDR3 DNA: TGCAGCGTCTTTGAGGACACCGGGGAGCTGTTTTTT.

This clone was counted a single time. The chain joins TRBV7-2 to TRBJ2-7; the match to TRBD2 covers 9 bases. Trimming at V came to 4 bases and at J to 3 bases, leaving 7 bases not matched to a gene. Germline V gene lookup returns CDR1 SGHTA and CDR2 FQGNSA. The CDR3 is made up of 15 amino acids. CDR3 amino acids: CASSYLAGRNYEQYF. In DNA form, the CDR3 reads TGTGCCAGCAGCTATCTAGCGGGGCGGAACTACGAGCAGTACTTC.

This clone is a singleton in its sample. The chain combines TRBV10-3 with TRBJ1-1, with D maybe TRBD1 (5 bases). CDR3 size: 15 residues. V lost 11 bases to trimming and J lost 0 bases, with 19 bases between them. Germline assignment: CDR1 ENHRY and CDR2 SYGVKD. CDR3 nucleotide sequence: TGTGCCTCCTTGGGGGGGAACCCCTTGAACACTGAAGCTTTCTTT. This encodes CASLGGNPLNTEAFF.

This chain links TRBV5-4 with TRBJ2-7, with 8 nucleotides matching TRBD1. This CDR3 has 16 amino acids. The germline CDR1 and CDR2 sequences are SGHNT and YYREEE (reference sequence). Germline trimming cut 4 bases from V and 0 bases from J; bases unmatched to any gene: 9. The CDR3 here is CASSVGAGGSSYEQYF. The CDR3 nucleotides read TGTGCCAGCAGCGTGGGGGCAGGGGGCAGCTCCTACGAGCAGTACTTC.

This clone has just one count. J is TRBJ2-1 and V is TRBV11-2; D is undetermined. Trimming took 6 bases from V and 2 from J, leaving 8 bases between them. CDR1 is SGHAT and CDR2 is FQNNGV in the germline V gene. This CDR3 has 13 residues. In DNA form, the CDR3 reads TGTGCCAGCAGAGAACAGCCCTACAATGAGCAGTTCTTC. Amino acid sequence: CASREQPYNEQFF.

This clone has only one observation. The chain combines TRBV19 with TRBJ2-5; D not certain. The CDR3 length is 13 residues. In germline, CDR1 is LNHDA, CDR2 SQIVND (reference sequence). Trimming pared 4 bases from V and 5 bases from J, leaving 11 bases between. DNA of the CDR3: TGTGCCAGTAGTAAAACAAGATGGGAGACCCAGTACTTC. This translates into CASSKTRWETQYF. The whole variable domain, remainder taken from reference TRBV19 and TRBJ2-5, is DGGITQSPKYLFRKEGQNVTLSCEQNLNHDAMYWYRQDPGQGLRLIYYSQIVNDFQKGDIAEGYSVSREKKESFPLTVTSAQKNPTAFYLCASSKTRWETQYFGPGTRLLVL.

This chain uses TRBV4-2 with TRBJ2-5; 8 bases are shared with TRBD2. This CDR3 region has 18 residues. CDR1 and CDR2 from the germline V gene are LGHNA and YNFKEQ. V shed 0 bases and J 5 bases; nucleotides not matched to a gene: 14. CDR3 nucleotide sequence: TGTGCCAGCAGCCAAGATACCCTAGCGGGCCCTTCGAGGGAGACCCAGTACTTC. It encodes CASSQDTLAGPSRETQYF.

This clone has more than one count but fewer than ten. This chain uses TRBV7-2 with TRBJ2-6; no reliable D call. The CDR3 runs to 17 residues. Germline-derived CDR1 and CDR2 are SGHTA and FQGNSA. V was shortened by 8 bases and J by 0 bases, with 17 bases between the two germline ends. CDR3: CASSSTPPRSGANVLTF. The CDR3 coding sequence is TGTGCCAGCTCAAGTACACCCCCTCGCTCTGGGGCCAACGTCCTGACTTTC.

This clone came up a few times. CDR3 region: CASSLSPGLAGGPNTGELFF. CDR3 in DNA: TGTGCCAGCAGCCTTTCCCCGGGACTAGCGGGGGGGCCGAACACCGGGGAGCTGTTTTTT. The V call is TRBV4-2, the J call TRBJ2-2; TRBD2 matches 16 bases. Germline loops: CDR1 LGHNA, CDR2 YNFKEQ. V shed 4 bases, J shed 0 bases, and the junction held 8 bases outside the gene matches. The CDR3 consists of 20 residues.

This clone was picked up one time. This chain joins TRBV11-2 and TRBJ1-3; no clear D. CDR3 size: 16 residues. The germline V and J ends were trimmed by 1 base and 0 bases, with 10 bases remaining between them. Germline loops: CDR1 SGHAT, CDR2 FQNNGV. CDR3 coding DNA: TGTGCCAGCAGCTTAGGCTGGCTCCTCTCTGGAAACACCATATATTTT. This sequence encodes CASSLGWLLSGNTIYF.

This clone was observed once. The chain recombines TRBV5-4 with TRBJ2-5, with 10 bases identical to TRBD1. This CDR3 comprises 16 residues. After removal of 4 bases from V and 5 bases from J, the junction contained 11 bases not matched to a gene. Looked up from germline, CDR1 is SGHNT and CDR2 is YYREEE (reference sequence). CDR3 DNA: TGTGCCAGCAGCCTAACCGGGACAGGGGCTGGGGAGACCCAGTACTTC. Translated, it gives CASSLTGTGAGETQYF.

The V gene is TRBV11-3, the J gene TRBJ2-1; 11 bases align to TRBD1. The V and J ends lost 5 bases and 6 bases, in that order; junction bases with no gene match: 6. Germline CDR1 is SGHNT and CDR2 is YENEEA. The CDR3 is made up of 15 amino acids. The CDR3 spells CASSLGGTGGNEQFF. CDR3 sequence (DNA): TGTGCCAGCAGCCTAGGGGGGACAGGGGGCAATGAGCAGTTCTTC.

The table lists this clone with a few counts. The CDR3 protein is CASRYNMNTEAFF. CDR3 bases: TGTGCCAGCAGGTATAACATGAACACTGAAGCTTTCTTT. The chain carries TRBV6-5 and TRBJ1-1; unclear D gene. The CDR3 loop spans 13 amino acids. V was pared by 6 bases and J by 0 bases, with 8 bases between. The germline V gene has CDR1 MNHEY and CDR2 SVGAGI.

This clone was picked up a small number of times. This sequence joins TRBV4-2 and TRBJ2-5; 9 nucleotides agree with TRBD2. Germline CDR1 is LGHNA and CDR2 is YNFKEQ. The ends lost 1 base at V and 4 bases at J; junction bases unmatched: 10. This CDR3 is built from 17 residues. The CDR3 bases are TGTGCCAGCAGCCAAGCTGAGGCGGGGGGGTACCTAGAGACCCAGTACTTC. Amino acid sequence: CASSQAEAGGYLETQYF.

This clone was seen a single time. This rearrangement joins TRBV30 to TRBJ2-3; 10 bases align to TRBD2. Germline CDR1 reads GTSNPN; CDR2 reads SVGIG (reference sequence). V shed 0 bases, J shed 0 bases, and the junction held 3 bases outside the gene matches. The CDR3 length is 16 residues. CDR3 sequence (DNA): TGTGCCTGGAGTGTACGAGCGGGGGGGAGCACAGATACGCAGTATTTT. Encoded protein: CAWSVRAGGSTDTQYF.

This clone was seen a few times. This chain links TRBV7-8 with TRBJ2-7, with unresolved D. V was trimmed by 5 bases and J by 6 bases, leaving 14 bases between them. Germline V CDR1 and CDR2: SGHVS, FQNEAQ. The CDR3 sequence is 13 residues long. This chain's CDR3 is CASSLPPGIEQYF. CDR3 bases: TGTGCCAGCAGCCTACCCCCCGGTATCGAGCAGTACTTC.

V usage is TRBV6-5 and J usage is TRBJ1-4, with 7 bases identical to TRBD1. CDR1 and CDR2 from the germline V gene are MNHEY and SVGAGI. The V and J ends lost 7 bases and 6 bases, in that order; junction bases with no gene match: 8. The CDR3 extends over 14 amino acids. This CDR3 is CASIPDRSDEKLFF. The CDR3 DNA follows: TGTGCCAGCATCCCGGACAGGAGCGATGAAAAACTGTTTTTT.

V is TRBV5-1 and J is TRBJ2-1; perhaps TRBD1 as D (5 bases). Trimming pared 0 bases from V and 3 bases from J, leaving 7 bases between. The CDR3 is made up of 14 amino acids. Germline-derived CDR1 and CDR2 are SGHRS and YFSETQ. CDR3 coding DNA: TGCGCCAGCAGCTTGGGTCAGGGCTACAATGAGCAGTTCTTC. Translation gives CASSLGQGYNEQFF.

V and J are TRBV5-8 and TRBJ2-7; 7 bases fit TRBD1. The trim removed 4 bases at V and 4 bases at J, leaving 5 bases unmatched. Germline V gene lookup returns CDR1 SGHTS and CDR2 YDEGEE. The CDR3 has 13 residues. Written as DNA, the CDR3 is TGTGCCAGCAGCCCATCAGGGGGTTACGAGCAGTACTTC. Amino acid sequence: CASSPSGGYEQYF.

DNA of the CDR3: TGCGCCAGCAGCCAAGGTGTTACGAGCGGGGGGGCCGGAGATACGCAGTATTTT. Translating gives CASSQGVTSGGAGDTQYF. J is TRBJ2-3 and V is TRBV4-1; 10 nucleotides match TRBD2. The J segment lost 5 bases and the V segment lost 1 base, leaving 12 bases of the junction unmatched. Germline values: CDR1 MGHRA, CDR2 YSYEKL. The CDR3 sequence is 18 residues long.

The chain joins TRBV28 to TRBJ2-6; the match to TRBD2 covers 7 bases. The CDR3 extends over 14 amino acids. V dropped 7 bases and J dropped 4; count of bases not matched to a gene: 4. The germline V gene encodes CDR1 MDHEN and CDR2 SYDVKM. The CDR3 sequence: CASTGGYGANVLTF. In DNA, the CDR3 is TGTGCCAGCACCGGGGGGTACGGGGCCAACGTCCTGACTTTC.

This chain connects TRBV7-2 to TRBJ2-2; D ambiguous. The CDR3 has 12 amino acids. The V and J ends lost 7 bases and 1 base respectively, with 4 bases between them. In germline, CDR1 is SGHTA, CDR2 FQGNSA. The DNA for the CDR3 is TGTGCCAGCAAACAGAACACCGGGGAGCTGTTTTTT. Its translation is CASKQNTGELFF.

V is TRBV10-3 and J is TRBJ2-3; 11 bases map to TRBD2. The CDR3 is made up of 14 amino acids. The V gene end was trimmed by 10 bases and the J gene end by 1 base; junction bases not matched to a gene: 4. Germline values: CDR1 ENHRY, CDR2 SYGVKD. DNA for the CDR3: TGTGCCACCATTAGCGGGGGGGGCACAGATACGCAGTATTTT. Amino acid sequence: CATISGGGTDTQYF.